This TCR beta chain was sequenced for a study of T cells in Graves' hyperthyroidism and ophthalmopathy. Study in general: Before any treatment, at initial diagnosis, peripheral blood was collected. The study's findings and limits: Ophthalmopathy was predicted by the model a median of approximately 6 months ahead of onset.

A note on this clonotype: Its specificity is not known.

For the diagnoses, clinical symptoms, serum thyroxine and TRAb, thyroid ultrasound and orbital computed tomography were used. RNA transcripts provided the source from which TCR beta CDR3 regions were amplified. Using the HTBI primer set, a first-round RT-PCR was run on the TCR CDR3. TCRdb analysed the multiplex PCR reads with MiXCR anew, one entry per CDR3 protein. This table has some 620,000 distinct CDR3 sequences, about a sixth appearing once. Sequencing was done on a sample of blood. The receptor's source is a woman in her twenties or thirties with Graves' hyperthyroidism.

The chain's CDR3 is CASSLELVGRWYF. The CDR3 DNA reads TGCGCCAGCAGCTTGGAACTGGTCGGCCGGTGGTACTTC. This sequence joins TRBV5-1 and TRBJ2-4; no firm D call. The length of the CDR3 is 13 residues. Between the trimmed V and J ends, which lost 0 bases and 15 bases, there was a span of 16 bases. The germline CDR1 and CDR2 sequences are SGHRS and YFSETQ.